This TCR beta chain was recorded in a study of radiation and T cells in renal cell carcinoma. Study findings and constraints: Pretreatment tumor biopsies were lacking, so baseline clonotypes are unknown. Top tumor clonotypes rose in blood 2 weeks post-radiation, then contracted.

Only in-frame clones appear in the TCRdb table, and some are missing; sequencing was by immunoSEQ multiplex PCR. Of approximately 86,000 clones listed, over 80% are singletons. With V trimmed by 7 bases and J by 3 bases, 15 bases remained unmatched. The germline V gene has CDR1 LNHDA and CDR2 SQIVND (reference sequence). The CDR3 loop spans 17 amino acids. The time point here: blood 4 weeks post-SBRT, at nephrectomy. Treatment noted: 15 Gy SBRT to primary tumor, nephrectomy 4 weeks later. Nephrectomy followed 15 Gy stereotactic body radiation by 4 weeks. Serial blood draws occurred at baseline and 2 and 4 weeks post-SBRT. Remarks on this clone: The antigen is not known.

The sequence was collected from a man between 45 and 60 years old with renal cell carcinoma. The rearrangement uses TRBV19 and TRBJ1-1, with TRBD1 matching 9 bases. The sequencing here drew on blood, taken from a patient whose treatment included radiotherapy and nephrectomy. The chain's CDR3 is CASTPRGPGQGYTEAFF. CDR3 sequence (DNA): TGTGCCAGTACCCCGAGGGGGCCGGGACAGGGATACACTGAAGCTTTCTTT.